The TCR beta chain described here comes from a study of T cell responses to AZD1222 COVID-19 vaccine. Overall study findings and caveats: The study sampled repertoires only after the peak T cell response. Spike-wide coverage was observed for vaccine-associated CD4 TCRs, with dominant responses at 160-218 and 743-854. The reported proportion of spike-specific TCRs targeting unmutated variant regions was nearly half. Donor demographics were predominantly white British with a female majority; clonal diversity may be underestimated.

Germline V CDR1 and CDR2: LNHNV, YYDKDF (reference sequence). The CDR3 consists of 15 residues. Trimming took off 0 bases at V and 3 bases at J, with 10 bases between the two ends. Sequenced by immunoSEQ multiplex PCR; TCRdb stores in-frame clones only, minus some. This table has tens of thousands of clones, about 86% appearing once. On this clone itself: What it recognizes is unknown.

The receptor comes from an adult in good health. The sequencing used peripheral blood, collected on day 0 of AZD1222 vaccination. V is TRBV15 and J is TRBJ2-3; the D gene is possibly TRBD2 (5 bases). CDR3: CATSRDLGETDTQYF. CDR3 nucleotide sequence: TGTGCCACCAGCAGAGATCTCGGGGAAACAGATACGCAGTATTTT.